The TCR beta chain under discussion was sequenced for a study of neoadjuvant anti-PD-1 for oral cavity cancer. Study in general: Patients without progression received a fourth nivolumab dose around day 43, then surgical resection on days 50-56.

From germline, CDR1 is LNHDA and CDR2 SQIVND (reference sequence). The CDR3 loop spans 13 amino acids. With 2 bases removed from V and 4 bases from J, the gap between germline ends came to 6 bases. The time point: after neoadjuvant nivolumab, at surgical resection. Sequencing was performed with immunoSEQ multiplex PCR; in TCRdb, only in-frame clones are kept and a portion is missing. There are 8,300 or so clones in the sample; around 67% occur only once, and around 3.4% lies in the top ten. V gene TRBV19 combines with J gene TRBJ2-1, with no clear D. The source was PBMCs, collected after nivolumab (anti-PD-1) treatment. This receptor was taken from a person between 40 and 85 years old with oral cavity squamous cell carcinoma. The CDR3 bases are TGTGCCAGTAGTATATGGGGATACAATGAGCAGTTCTTC. This encodes CASSIWGYNEQFF.